These T cell receptor beta chains were read from a single sample in a study of blood T cell repertoires in COVID-19. Generated by immunoSEQ multiplex PCR, the TCRdb table keeps only in-frame clones and is missing some. There are about 150,000 clones in the sample; over 90% occur only once, and approximately 0.5% lies in the top ten. Sequencing used peripheral blood. The origin of the receptors is a man aged 50 or older with acute or convalescent COVID-19. The CDR3 runs from the conserved cysteine through the conserved F or W. Fields, in order: V gene, J gene, CDR3 protein.

>TRBV20-1|TRBJ1-1
CSAAGGTEAFF
>TRBV5-5|TRBJ2-1
CASSLARIYNEQFF
>TRBV27|TRBJ2-3
CASSLLAEIGTDTQYF
>TRBV4-1|TRBJ2-5
CASSQGQEETQYF
>TRBV27|TRBJ1-6
CASSLRNSPLHF
>TRBV27|TRBJ1-2
CASSLSGGIGNYGYTF
>TRBV19|TRBJ2-1
CASMAGRYNEQFF
>TRBV12-3/TRBV12-4|TRBJ1-3
CASSLKIVRYF
>TRBV6-2/TRBV6-3|TRBJ2-3
CASSTLAGVDTQYF
>TRBV27|TRBJ1-2
CASRIRGGDYGYTF
>TRBV4-2|TRBJ2-3
CASSQGGGADTQYF
>TRBV4-3|TRBJ2-3
CASSQALGGADTQYF
>TRBV19|TRBJ1-3
CASFDLGTSKLSGNTIYF
>TRBV28|TRBJ1-2
CASSPGNNYGYTF
>TRBV19|TRBJ1-2
CASETGRGYTF
>TRBV6-5|TRBJ2-1
CASSRQGIGNEQFF
>TRBV10-3|TRBJ1-4
CATAMDRVINEKLFF
>TRBV4-3|TRBJ2-1
CASSPGLAGGLSNEQFF
>TRBV7-6|TRBJ1-3
CASTAGGLSGNTIYF
>TRBV29-1|TRBJ1-3
CSGLTVTGNTIYF
>TRBV2|TRBJ1-3
CASSDGSGNTIYF
>TRBV27|TRBJ2-7
CASSFSTSGYEQYF
>TRBV6-5|TRBJ1-1
CASSSTTVPGAFF
>TRBV7-2|TRBJ1-2
CASSLGQGAFYGYTF
>TRBV5-1|TRBJ2-2
CASSLQGFSGELFF
>TRBV3-1/TRBV3-2|TRBJ1-5
CASSQPCSGGGQPQHF
>TRBV7-6|TRBJ2-3
CASSPTSGRGYVPDTQYF
>TRBV7-9|TRBJ2-3
CASISWRDTDTQYF
>TRBV7-9|TRBJ2-2
CASSAGTGYTGELFF
>TRBV9|TRBJ2-1
CASSVSQGEQFF
>TRBV6-5|TRBJ1-1
CASRTGRFTEAFF
>TRBV6-6|TRBJ1-2
CASRGQPYGYTF
>TRBV10-3|TRBJ2-1
CAISETGLEQFF
>TRBV6-5|TRBJ1-6
CASSGTGDSPLHF